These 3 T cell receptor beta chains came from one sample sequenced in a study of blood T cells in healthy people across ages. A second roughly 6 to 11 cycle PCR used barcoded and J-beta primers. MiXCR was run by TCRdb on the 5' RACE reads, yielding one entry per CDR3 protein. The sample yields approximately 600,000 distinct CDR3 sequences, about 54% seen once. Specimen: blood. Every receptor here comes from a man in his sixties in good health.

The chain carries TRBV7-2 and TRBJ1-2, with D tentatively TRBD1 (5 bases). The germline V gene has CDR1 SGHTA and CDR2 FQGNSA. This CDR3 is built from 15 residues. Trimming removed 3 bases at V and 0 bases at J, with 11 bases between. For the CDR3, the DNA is TGTGCCAGCAGCTTTGACAGACTCACTAACTATGGCTACACCTTC. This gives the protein CASSFDRLTNYGYTF.

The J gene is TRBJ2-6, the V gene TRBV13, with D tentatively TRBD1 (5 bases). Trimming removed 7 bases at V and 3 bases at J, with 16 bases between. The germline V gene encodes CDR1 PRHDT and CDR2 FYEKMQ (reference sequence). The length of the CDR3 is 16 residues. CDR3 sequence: CASTLGHSSGANVLTF. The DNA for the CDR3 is TGTGCCAGCACTCTAGGACATTCCAGTGGGGCCAACGTCCTGACTTTC.

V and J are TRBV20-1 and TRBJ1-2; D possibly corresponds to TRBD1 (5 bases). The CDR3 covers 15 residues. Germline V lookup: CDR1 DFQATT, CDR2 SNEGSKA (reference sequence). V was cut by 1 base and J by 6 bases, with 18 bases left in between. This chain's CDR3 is CSARAREGWRDGYTF. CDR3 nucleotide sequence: TGCAGTGCTAGAGCCAGGGAGGGGTGGCGGGATGGCTACACCTTC.